The 3 T cell receptor beta chains presented below share a single source sample, sequenced in a study of blood T cells in healthy people across ages. Then a second PCR, running roughly 7 to 11 cycles, was carried out with a sample-barcoded 5' primer and a J-beta primer mix. TCRdb processed the 5' RACE reads anew with MiXCR; each CDR3 protein has one entry. The sample contains 1.5 million to 2 million distinct CDR3 sequences, roughly 49% of which appear only once. Sequences were obtained from blood. These receptors all come from a woman in her thirties or forties in good health.

The V call is TRBV7-9, the J call TRBJ2-5; D is possibly TRBD1 (6 bases). The CDR3 is 15 amino acids. V was trimmed by 2 bases and J by 5 bases, leaving 15 bases between them. The germline V gene has CDR1 SEHNR and CDR2 FQNEAQ (reference sequence). The CDR3 spells CASSLSPQGWETQYF. CDR3 DNA: TGTGCCAGCAGCTTATCACCACAGGGTTGGGAGACCCAGTACTTC.

The J gene is TRBJ1-2, the V gene TRBV28; a possible D gene is TRBD1 (5 bases). Germline V gene sequence: CDR1 MDHEN, CDR2 SYDVKM. Trimming stripped 1 base from V and 0 bases from J, with 21 bases between. This CDR3 spans 19 amino acids. The DNA of the CDR3 is TGTGCCAGCAGTTTATTACTCGGAGGAGAGGGGCTAGCTAACTATGGCTACACCTTC. This codes for CASSLLLGGEGLANYGYTF.

This clonotype was counted once. The chain couples TRBV6-2 or TRBV6-3 to TRBJ2-1, with 9 bases aligning to TRBD2. After removal of 5 bases from V and 5 bases from J, the junction contained 7 bases not matched to a gene. Germline V gene lookup returns CDR1 MNHEY and CDR2 SVGEGT. The CDR3 is made up of 15 amino acids. CDR3 protein: CASSIGTSFDNEQFF. CDR3 nucleotides: TGTGCCAGCAGTATCGGGACTAGCTTCGACAATGAGCAGTTCTTC.